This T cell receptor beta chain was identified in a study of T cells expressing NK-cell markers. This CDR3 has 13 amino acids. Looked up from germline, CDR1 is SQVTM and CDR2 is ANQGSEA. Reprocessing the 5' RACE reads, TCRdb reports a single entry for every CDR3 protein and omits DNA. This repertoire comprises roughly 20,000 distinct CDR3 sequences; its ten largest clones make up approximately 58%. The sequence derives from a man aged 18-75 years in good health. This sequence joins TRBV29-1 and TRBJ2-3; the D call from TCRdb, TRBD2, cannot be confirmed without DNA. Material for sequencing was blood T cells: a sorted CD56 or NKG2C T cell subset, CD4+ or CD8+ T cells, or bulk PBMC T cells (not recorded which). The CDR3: CSARTSGGEAQYF.